The entry that follows covers one T cell receptor beta chain sequence. Produced via immunoSEQ multiplex PCR; TCRdb's table is partial and in-frame only. The table includes roughly 140,000 clones, approximately 91% detected once. The CDR3 is 15 amino acids. Looked up from germline, CDR1 is SGHTA and CDR2 is FQGNSA. With V trimmed by 1 base and J by 5 bases, 3 bases remained unmatched. The data were obtained in a study of blood T cell repertoires in COVID-19. For the study at large: COVID-19 samples collected from the United States, Italy and Spain covered acute and convalescent phases. From T cells, B-cell-depleted T cells, or PBMCs came the material, which was cDNA or gDNA.

Sequences were obtained from peripheral blood. The sequence came from an older man with acute or convalescent COVID-19. The chain links TRBV7-2 to TRBJ1-2, with 11 positions matching TRBD1. The CDR3 is CASSLVGTGGYGYTF. CDR3 coding DNA: TGTGCCAGCAGCTTAGTAGGGACAGGGGGTTATGGCTACACCTTC.